These 15 T cell receptor beta chains were sequenced from one sample in a study of blood T cell repertoires in COVID-19. Libraries were prepared by immunoSEQ multiplex PCR; TCRdb keeps only in-frame clonotypes and omits some of them. Seen here are 350,000 to 450,000 clones, approximately 93% observed once, and the top ten hold more than 0.85%. Sequenced: PBMCs or T cells enriched from blood (not recorded which). The receptors were sampled from a woman between 40 and 50 years old who had been exposed to COVID-19.

V and J are TRBV10-1 and TRBJ2-1, with 12 nucleotides matching TRBD2. Per the germline V gene, CDR1 is WNHNN and CDR2 is SYGVQD (reference sequence). The CDR3 consists of 15 residues. Trimming at V came to 8 bases and at J to 4 bases, leaving 6 bases not matched to a gene. CDR3 nucleotides: TGCGCCAGCTCTTCGGGACTAGCGGGTTACAATGAGCAGTTCTTC. It yields the protein CASSSGLAGYNEQFF.

The rearrangement links TRBV5-1 to TRBJ2-1, with 8 nucleotides matching TRBD2. Trimming took 4 bases from V and 5 from J; bases not matched to a gene: 8. Per the germline V gene, CDR1 is SGHRS and CDR2 is YFSETQ. This CDR3 has 15 residues. This CDR3 is CASSRGTSLDNEQFF. DNA for the CDR3: TGCGCCAGCAGCCGCGGGACTAGTTTAGACAATGAGCAGTTCTTC.

A word on this clone: This same CDR3 is encoded by further DNA sequences in the sample. The chain employs TRBV7-9 and TRBJ2-1; D might be TRBD2 (5 bases). The ends were cut back, 3 bases at V and 0 bases at J, with 6 bases in the middle. The germline V gene has CDR1 SEHNR and CDR2 FQNEAQ (reference sequence). The CDR3 sequence is 14 residues long. This chain's CDR3 is CASSFTSSYNEQFF. The CDR3 DNA reads as TGTGCCAGCAGCTTTACTAGCTCCTACAATGAGCAGTTCTTC.

The chain is built from TRBV2 and TRBJ1-5; 9 bases are a match to TRBD1. The V gene's germline CDR1 is SNHLY and CDR2 FYNNEI. The CDR3 has 15 residues. The ends lost 5 bases at V and 4 bases at J; junction bases unmatched: 6. This CDR3 is CASSRLGQGNQPQHF. The CDR3 DNA follows: TGTGCCAGCAGTCGACTAGGACAGGGGAATCAGCCCCAGCATTTT.

V is TRBV6-2 or TRBV6-3 and J is TRBJ2-7; TRBD2 aligns across 9 bases. CDR3 length: 14 residues. CDR1 is MNHEY and CDR2 is SVGEGT in the germline V gene. V gave up 4 bases and J gave up 3 bases; unmatched junction bases: 4. Here the CDR3 reads CASSSISGSYEQYF. In nucleotides, the CDR3 is TGTGCCAGCAGTTCCATTAGCGGGAGCTACGAGCAGTACTTC.

This chain links TRBV19 with TRBJ1-1; D is undetermined. This CDR3 is built from 15 residues. Between the trimmed V and J ends, which lost 6 bases and 1 base, there was a span of 15 bases. Germline V lookup: CDR1 LNHDA, CDR2 SQIVND (reference sequence). The DNA for the CDR3 is TGTGCCAGTAGCCTAATCGGGGTCCAGAACACTGAAGCTTTCTTT. Its translation is CASSLIGVQNTEAFF.

This sequence joins TRBV5-4 and TRBJ2-5; possible D gene TRBD1, 6 bases. CDR1 is SGHNT and CDR2 is YYREEE in the germline V gene (reference sequence). V lost 4 bases, J lost 3 bases, and 22 bases lay in between. The CDR3 consists of 17 residues. The CDR3 DNA is TGTGCCAGCAGCCAGCAGGGGCTACATGACCGGAAAGAGACCCAGTACTTC. Its protein is CASSQQGLHDRKETQYF.

The gene calls are TRBV30 and TRBJ1-6; 8 positions agree with TRBD1. V was pared by 4 bases and J by 3 bases, with 5 bases of the junction left unmatched. The V gene's germline CDR1 is GTSNPN and CDR2 SVGIG (reference sequence). This CDR3 region has 15 residues. The CDR3 region is CAWTWTGNYNSPLHF. The CDR3 coding sequence is TGTGCCTGGACCTGGACAGGGAACTATAATTCACCCCTCCACTTT. Drawing the rest from reference TRBV30 and TRBJ1-6, the complete variable domain is SQTIHQWPATLVQPVGSPLSLECTVEGTSNPNLYWYRQAAGRGLQLLFYSVGIGQISSEVPQNLSASRPQDRQFILSSKKLLLSDSGFYLCAWTWTGNYNSPLHFGNGTRLTVT.

This clone has only one observation. The chain couples TRBV10-3 to TRBJ1-3, with D unclear. Trimming shortened V by 3 bases and J by 0 bases, and 6 bases separated the two germline ends. This CDR3 spans 14 amino acids. The germline V gene encodes CDR1 ENHRY and CDR2 SYGVKD. The CDR3 loop reads CAISDYGSGNTIYF. The CDR3 DNA sequence: TGTGCCATCAGTGACTACGGCTCTGGAAACACCATATATTTT.

The chain employs TRBV5-4 and TRBJ1-2; the match to TRBD1 covers 8 bases. The ends lost 4 bases at V and 4 bases at J; junction bases unmatched: 9. Germline V gene lookup returns CDR1 SGHNT and CDR2 YYREEE (reference sequence). The CDR3 sequence is 15 residues long. The CDR3 DNA reads as TGTGCCAGCAGCCCTAAAGGACAGGGTGTCTATGGCTACACCTTC. Amino acids: CASSPKGQGVYGYTF. Full variable domain (remainder filled in from reference TRBV5-4 and TRBJ1-2): ETGVTQSPTHLIKTRGQQVTLRCSSQSGHNTVSWYQQALGQGPQFIFQYYREEENGRGNFPPRFSGLQFPNYSSELNVNALELDDSALYLCASSPKGQGVYGYTFGSGTRLTVV.

This rearrangement joins TRBV19 to TRBJ1-2; 9 bases line up with TRBD1. In germline, CDR1 is LNHDA, CDR2 SQIVND (reference sequence). J gave up 0 bases and V 8 bases, and 4 bases lay outside the gene matches. The length of the CDR3 is 14 residues. In DNA, the CDR3 is TGTGCCAGTCACAGGACAGGGGCTAACTATGGCTACACCTTC. It translates to CASHRTGANYGYTF.

The chain has TRBV24-1 and TRBJ1-2; 8 bases are a match to TRBD1. This CDR3 has 14 amino acids. The ends lost 4 bases at V and 3 bases at J; junction bases unmatched: 3. Germline CDR1 is KGHDR and CDR2 is SFDVKD. The CDR3 DNA reads as TGTGCCACCAGTGAGGCAGGGGGCGACTATGGCTACACCTTC. It translates to CATSEAGGDYGYTF.

The rearrangement uses TRBV19 and TRBJ1-1; 7 bases are shared with TRBD1. The CDR3 runs 15 residues. V shed 3 bases, J shed 4 bases, and the junction held 8 bases outside the gene matches. Germline CDR1 LNHDA, CDR2 SQIVND (reference sequence). CDR3 region: CASSIGGQPITEAFF. The CDR3 DNA sequence: TGTGCCAGTAGTATTGGGGGACAGCCGATCACTGAAGCTTTCTTT.

The gene calls are TRBV12-3 or TRBV12-4 and TRBJ2-2, with unresolved D. V lost 4 bases, J lost 8 bases, and 11 bases lay in between. The CDR3 is 13 amino acids. The CDR3 loop is CASSYSHGGELFF. DNA for the CDR3: TGTGCCAGCAGTTACTCGCATGGTGGGGAGCTGTTTTTT.

The chain couples TRBV11-2 to TRBJ2-1; perhaps TRBD2 as D (7 bases). Germline loops: CDR1 SGHAT, CDR2 FQNNGV. The CDR3 spans 17 residues. The V and J ends lost 3 bases and 6 bases respectively, with 21 bases between them. The DNA for the CDR3 is TGTGCCAGCAGCTTTAGGGGGGGCGTGGGCCGGGGCAATGAGCAGTTCTTC. Amino acids: CASSFRGGVGRGNEQFF.